Sequencing of this T cell receptor beta chain was carried out in a study of T cell responses to AZD1222 COVID-19 vaccine. Study-level information: Whether given at about 4 or about 12 weeks, second doses were pooled. Study-level results: Nearly half of spike-specific TCRs reportedly target variant regions that are unmutated in the B.1.351 and B.1.1.7 variants. Clonal diversity was possibly underestimated, and white British individuals and females predominated among donors.

The table came from immunoSEQ multiplex PCR; TCRdb's copy has only in-frame clones and leaves some out. The sample records 150,000 to 200,000 clones, approximately 92% being singletons. Trimming shortened V by 4 bases and J by 2 bases, and 11 bases separated the two germline ends. Germline V gene data show CDR1 as ENHRY and CDR2 as SYGVKD. CDR3 length: 14 amino acids. In the case of this clone: Its antigen is currently unknown.

This chain joins TRBV10-3 and TRBJ2-5, with D unclear. The sequence was obtained from an adult in good health. The source material was peripheral blood, sampled on day 0 of AZD1222 vaccination. The CDR3 protein is CAISAPPNQETQYF. The DNA for the CDR3 is TGTGCCATCAGTGCCCCACCGAATCAAGAGACCCAGTACTTC.